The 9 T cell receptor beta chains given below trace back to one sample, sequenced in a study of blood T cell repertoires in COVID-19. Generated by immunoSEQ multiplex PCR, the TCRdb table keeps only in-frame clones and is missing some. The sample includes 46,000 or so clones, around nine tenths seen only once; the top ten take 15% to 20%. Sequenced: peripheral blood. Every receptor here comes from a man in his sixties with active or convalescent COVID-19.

CDR3 amino acids: CASSLVEGDRHEQYF. Here the CDR3 DNA reads TGCGCCAGCAGCTTGGTTGAGGGGGATCGTCACGAGCAGTACTTC. The chain uses TRBV5-1 and TRBJ2-7; possible D gene TRBD1, 6 bases. This CDR3 has 15 amino acids. CDR1 and CDR2 from the germline V gene are SGHRS and YFSETQ. Trimming stripped 0 bases from V and 5 bases from J, with 15 bases between.

This chain's CDR3 is CASSSGQISTNEKLFF. DNA for the CDR3: TGTGCCAGCTCATCGGGACAGATCTCAACTAATGAAAAACTGTTTTTT. This chain joins TRBV18 and TRBJ1-4, with 7 bases identical to TRBD1. CDR1 and CDR2 from the germline V gene are KGHSH and LQKENI. This CDR3 spans 16 amino acids. The V and J ends lost 5 bases and 0 bases, in that order; junction bases with no gene match: 6. Supplemented by reference TRBV18 and TRBJ1-4, the full variable domain reads NAGVMQNPRHLVRRRGQEARLRCSPMKGHSHVYWYRQLPEEGLKFMVYLQKENIIDESGMPKERFSAEFPKEGPSILRIQQVVRGDSAAYFCASSSGQISTNEKLFFGSGTQLSVL.

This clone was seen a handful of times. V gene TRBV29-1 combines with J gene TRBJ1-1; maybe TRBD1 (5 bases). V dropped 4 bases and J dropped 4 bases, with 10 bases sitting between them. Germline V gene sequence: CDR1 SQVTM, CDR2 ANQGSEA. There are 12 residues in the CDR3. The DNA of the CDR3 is TGCAGCGTTGCCGGGGGGATCACTGAAGCTTTCTTT. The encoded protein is CSVAGGITEAFF.

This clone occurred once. DNA of the CDR3: TGTGCCAGCAGTCGGGACATTTCCTATGGCTACACCTTC. As protein: CASSRDISYGYTF. V gene TRBV6-5 combines with J gene TRBJ1-2; a weak D match, TRBD1 (6 bases). Trimming removed 5 bases at V and 4 bases at J, with 11 bases between. The CDR3 extends over 13 amino acids. CDR1 is MNHEY and CDR2 is SVGAGI in the germline V gene.

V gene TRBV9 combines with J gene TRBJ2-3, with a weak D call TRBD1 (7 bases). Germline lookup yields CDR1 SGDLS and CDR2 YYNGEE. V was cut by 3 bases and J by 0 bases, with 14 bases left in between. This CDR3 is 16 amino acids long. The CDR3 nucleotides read TGTGCCAGCAGCGCTGCGGAGGGGGCTAGCACAGATACGCAGTATTTT. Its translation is CASSAAEGASTDTQYF.

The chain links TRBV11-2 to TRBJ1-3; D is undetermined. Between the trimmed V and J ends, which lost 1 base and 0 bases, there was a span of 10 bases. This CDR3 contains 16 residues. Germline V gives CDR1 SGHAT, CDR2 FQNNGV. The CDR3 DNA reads TGTGCCAGCAGCTTAGGGCTTTCCCACTCTGGAAACACCATATATTTT. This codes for CASSLGLSHSGNTIYF.

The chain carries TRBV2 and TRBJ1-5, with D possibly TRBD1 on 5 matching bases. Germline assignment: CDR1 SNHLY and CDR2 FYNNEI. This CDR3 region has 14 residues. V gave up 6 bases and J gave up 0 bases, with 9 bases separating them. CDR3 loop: CASSETDSNQPQHF. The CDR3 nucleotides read TGTGCCAGCAGCGAGACAGATAGCAATCAGCCCCAGCATTTT.

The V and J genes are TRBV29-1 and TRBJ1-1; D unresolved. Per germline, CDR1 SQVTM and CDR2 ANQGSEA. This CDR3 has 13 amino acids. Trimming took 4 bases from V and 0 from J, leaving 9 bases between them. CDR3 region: CSVVIQVNTEAFF. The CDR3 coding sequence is TGCAGCGTTGTTATCCAGGTGAACACTGAAGCTTTCTTT.

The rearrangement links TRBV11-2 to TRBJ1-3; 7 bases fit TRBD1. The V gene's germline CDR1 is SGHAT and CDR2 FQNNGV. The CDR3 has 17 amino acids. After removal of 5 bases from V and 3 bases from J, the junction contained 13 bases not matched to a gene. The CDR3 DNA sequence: TGTGCCAGCAGCGTCCGAGGGACAGTTTTCTTTGGAAACACCATATATTTT. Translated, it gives CASSVRGTVFFGNTIYF.